This record concerns one T cell receptor (beta chain) sequence. Its antigen is still unknown. Generated by immunoSEQ multiplex PCR, the TCRdb table keeps only in-frame clones and is missing some. The sample lists over 65,000 clones; approximately 95% were seen once. These data belong to a study of siplizumab effects on memory and regulatory T cells. This CDR3 is 13 amino acids long. Germline CDR1 reads ENHRY; CDR2 reads SYGVKD. Trimming removed 0 bases from V and 3 bases from J, with 6 bases in between. Notes on the study in general: Apparently more diverse than memory cells, naive T cells also seemed major alloresponse contributors. The drug siplizumab significantly decreased the alloreactive sequences that could be traced to unstimulated CD4+ memory cells.

The material sequenced was CD8+ T cells sorted from blood. This clonotype originated in a human donor in good health. This sequence joins TRBV10-3 and TRBJ2-7; no clear D. The CDR3: CAISESMRYEQYF. For the CDR3, the DNA is TGTGCCATCAGTGAGTCGATGCGCTACGAGCAGTACTTC.